Presented here are 23 T cell receptor beta chains from one specimen sequenced in a study of cytomegalovirus exposure and HLA in healthy donors. Data came from immunoSEQ multiplex PCR; TCRdb stores just in-frame clones and leaves some out. The sample carries 220,000 or so clones, roughly 84% recorded once. Sequencing used PBMCs. The receptors stem from a woman aged 30 to 39 in good health and CMV-seropositive.

The rearrangement joins TRBV27 to TRBJ1-2, with D maybe TRBD1 (6 bases). Trimming left V 6 bases short and J 2 bases short, with 13 bases between. From germline, CDR1 is MNHEY and CDR2 SMNVEV (reference sequence). The CDR3 is 14 amino acids. CDR3 region: CASSNGQPNYGYTF. CDR3 coding DNA: TGTGCCAGCAGCAACGGACAGCCCAACTATGGCTACACCTTC.

The CDR3: CAWSVGTSYEQYF. The CDR3 coding sequence is TGTGCCTGGAGTGTAGGGACTTCCTACGAGCAGTACTTC. The chain has TRBV30 and TRBJ2-7; a possible D gene is TRBD2 (6 bases). V was trimmed by 0 bases and J by 1 base, leaving 7 bases between them. CDR3 length equals 13 residues. The germline V gene has CDR1 GTSNPN and CDR2 SVGIG (reference sequence).

CDR3 DNA sequence: TGTGCCAGCAGTCTAGCGGGAGGGCCCTACGAGCAGTACTTC. Its protein is CASSLAGGPYEQYF. The chain combines TRBV6-6 with TRBJ2-7; TRBD2 matches at 12 bases. Germline CDR1 and CDR2: MNHNY and SVGAGI (reference sequence). V shed 5 bases, J shed 2 bases, and the junction held 1 base outside the gene matches. This CDR3 region has 14 residues.

This rearrangement joins TRBV7-9 to TRBJ2-7; D is uncertain. Germline CDR1 is SEHNR and CDR2 is FQNEAQ (reference sequence). V lost 1 base and J lost 6, with 4 bases in between. The CDR3 has 11 residues. In nucleotides, the CDR3 is TGTGCCAGCAGCTTAGAGCTCGAGCAGTACTTC. Translated, it gives CASSLELEQYF. The complete variable domain, with remaining parts taken from reference TRBV7-9 and TRBJ2-7, reads DTGVSQNPRHKITKRGQNVTFRCDPISEHNRLYWYRQTLGQGPEFLTYFQNEAQLEKSRLLSDRFSAERPKGSFSTLEIQRTEQGDSAMYLCASSLELEQYFGPGTRLTVT.

The chain recombines TRBV5-8 with TRBJ2-3; 10 nucleotides match TRBD2. The CDR3 extends over 15 amino acids. The V gene's germline CDR1 is SGHTS and CDR2 YDEGEE. Unmatched junction bases numbered 2, after V lost 0 bases and J lost 4 bases. CDR3 residues: CASSLVGLASDTQYF. In nucleotides, the CDR3 is TGTGCCAGCAGCTTGGTGGGACTAGCGTCAGATACGCAGTATTTT.

This chain connects TRBV7-9 to TRBJ2-7; unclear D gene. This CDR3 is built from 14 residues. Germline loops: CDR1 SEHNR, CDR2 FQNEAQ (reference sequence). V lost 5 bases and J 0 bases, leaving 11 bases between the germline ends. The CDR3 bases are TGTGCCAGCAGCACCTCGGAAAACTCCTACGAGCAGTACTTC. Its protein is CASSTSENSYEQYF.

This clone was seen only a few times. The CDR3 loop is CASTPPRDRLGGYTF. The DNA for the CDR3 is TGTGCCAGCACCCCCCCGCGGGACAGATTGGGTGGCTACACCTTC. The rearrangement uses TRBV5-6 and TRBJ1-2; 7 bases are shared with TRBD1. Trimming cost V 6 bases and J 7 bases; bases outside gene matches: 15. From germline, CDR1 is SGHDT and CDR2 YYEEEE. The CDR3 loop spans 15 amino acids.

This clone was observed a single time. V gene TRBV6-5 combines with J gene TRBJ1-4, with D hard to call. Trimming removed 0 bases at V and 0 bases at J, with 5 bases between. The CDR3 sequence is 15 residues long. Germline lookup yields CDR1 MNHEY and CDR2 SVGAGI. CDR3 loop: CASSYSSPTNEKLFF. The CDR3 DNA reads TGTGCCAGCAGTTACTCCTCTCCAACTAATGAAAAACTGTTTTTT.

In this sample, this clone turned up a few times. The chain joins TRBV5-5 to TRBJ1-2; 7 positions match TRBD1. Trimming at V came to 2 bases and at J to 4 bases, leaving 2 bases not matched to a gene. Germline V gene lookup returns CDR1 SGHKS and CDR2 YYEKEE (reference sequence). The CDR3 has 13 residues. In DNA, the CDR3 is TGTGCCAGCAGCTTCTCAGGGGGCTATGGCTACACCTTC. It codes for CASSFSGGYGYTF.

The chain couples TRBV7-6 to TRBJ2-7, with D perhaps assigned TRBD1 or TRBD2 (5 bases each). CDR1 is SGHVS, CDR2 FNYEAQ, per germline. The CDR3 contains 15 residues. Trimming cost V 4 bases and J 4 bases, with 17 bases left between them. The DNA of the CDR3 is TGTGCCAGCAGCTCTCTTACGGGACGCCAGTACGAGCAGTACTTC. This sequence encodes CASSSLTGRQYEQYF.

This rearrangement joins TRBV20-1 to TRBJ2-3; 9 bases line up with TRBD1. The V gene end was trimmed by 6 bases and the J gene end by 10 bases; junction bases not matched to a gene: 5. The CDR3 sequence is 11 residues long. From germline, CDR1 is DFQATT and CDR2 SNEGSKA (reference sequence). CDR3 bases: TGCAGTGCCCGGGGGACAGGGTCGCAGTATTTT. It codes for CSARGTGSQYF.

This clone was counted between two and nine times. This chain joins TRBV6-5 and TRBJ2-2; D may match TRBD1 or TRBD2 (5 bases each). The ends were cut back, 8 bases at V and 2 bases at J, with 12 bases in the middle. Germline-derived CDR1 and CDR2 are MNHEY and SVGAGI. The CDR3 spans 14 residues. DNA for the CDR3: TGTGCCAGCTCGAGGGGTTTCAACACCGGGGAGCTGTTTTTT. Translation gives CASSRGFNTGELFF.

Here the CDR3 DNA reads TGTGCCTGGAGTACCCCAGGGGATAGTGGCTACACCTTC. This encodes CAWSTPGDSGYTF. The chain is built from TRBV30 and TRBJ1-2; TRBD1 is a possible D gene (6 bases). Looked up from germline, CDR1 is GTSNPN and CDR2 is SVGIG (reference sequence). The V end was cut by 2 bases, the J end by 7 bases, with 14 bases between. CDR3 length: 13 amino acids.

The gene calls are TRBV6-1 and TRBJ2-7; maybe TRBD1 (6 bases). There are 15 residues in the CDR3. V gave up 2 bases and J gave up 0 bases, with 11 bases separating them. Germline V gives CDR1 MNHNS, CDR2 SASEGT. The CDR3 DNA is TGTGCCAGCAGTGAACCGGACAGAAGCTCCTACGAGCAGTACTTC. It specifies CASSEPDRSSYEQYF.

The chain uses TRBV7-8 and TRBJ2-5; 7 bases agree with TRBD1. CDR3 size: 13 residues. Germline V CDR1 and CDR2: SGHVS, FQNEAQ. The V segment lost 7 bases and the J segment 3 bases; nucleotides outside the gene matches: 5. The CDR3 region has the DNA TGTGCCAGCATGACCGGGACAGAAGAGACCCAGTACTTC. Translation: CASMTGTEETQYF.

The chain is built from TRBV13 and TRBJ2-7, with D hard to call. The V and J ends lost 5 bases and 5 bases respectively, with 13 bases between them. From germline, CDR1 is PRHDT and CDR2 FYEKMQ (reference sequence). CDR3 length equals 13 residues. This CDR3 is CASSLPVSDEQYF. CDR3 nucleotide sequence: TGTGCCAGCAGCCTCCCAGTCTCGGACGAGCAGTACTTC.

The V and J genes are TRBV11-1 and TRBJ2-7; 9 bases are a match to TRBD2. The V gene's germline CDR1 is SGHAT and CDR2 FQDESV (reference sequence). The CDR3 length is 15 residues. The ends lost 3 bases at V and 5 bases at J; junction bases unmatched: 8. CDR3 protein: CASSLAPGLANEQYF. The CDR3 DNA reads TGTGCCAGCAGCTTGGCTCCGGGACTAGCTAACGAGCAGTACTTC.

The rearrangement uses TRBV30 and TRBJ1-5; D not resolved. The length of the CDR3 is 15 residues. Per germline, CDR1 GTSNPN and CDR2 SVGIG (reference sequence). V dropped 0 bases and J dropped 1 base, with 10 bases sitting between them. CDR3 coding DNA: TGTGCCTGGAGTGTCTCCAGAGCGAGCAATCAGCCCCAGCATTTT. This encodes CAWSVSRASNQPQHF. Looking up the rest from reference TRBV30 and TRBJ1-5 gives the full variable domain: SQTIHQWPATLVQPVGSPLSLECTVEGTSNPNLYWYRQAAGRGLQLLFYSVGIGQISSEVPQNLSASRPQDRQFILSSKKLLLSDSGFYLCAWSVSRASNQPQHFGDGTRLSIL.

The chain carries TRBV7-2 and TRBJ2-3; no clear D gene. V shed 2 bases and J shed 6 bases, with 3 bases lying between them. Germline-derived CDR1 and CDR2 are SGHTA and FQGNSA. This CDR3 contains 11 residues. CDR3 loop: CASSLLDTQYF. The DNA for the CDR3 is TGTGCCAGCAGCTTACTTGATACGCAGTATTTT.

J is TRBJ2-6 and V is TRBV5-1; D remains unclear. Trimming left V 1 base short and J 1 base short, with 15 bases between. The CDR3 length is 18 residues. Germline lookup yields CDR1 SGHRS and CDR2 YFSETQ. CDR3 sequence reads: CASSLRQVERSGANVLTF. The CDR3 nucleotides are TGCGCCAGCAGCTTGCGCCAGGTGGAGCGATCTGGGGCCAACGTCCTGACTTTC.

The J gene is TRBJ1-5, the V gene TRBV25-1; maybe TRBD1 (5 bases). Trimming stripped 3 bases from V and 3 bases from J, with 12 bases between. Germline CDR1 and CDR2: MGHDK and SYGVNS. This CDR3 is 15 amino acids long. In DNA, the CDR3 is TGTGCCAGCAGTGATATAGGGGAAATCAATCAGCCCCAGCATTTT. Translating it yields CASSDIGEINQPQHF.

This chain uses TRBV13 with TRBJ2-7; D remains unclear. Germline V lookup: CDR1 PRHDT, CDR2 FYEKMQ (reference sequence). The CDR3 runs 13 residues. Trimming removed 6 bases from V and 0 bases from J, with 9 bases in between. The DNA for the CDR3 is TGTGCCAGCAGAGTTCAGAGCTCCTACGAGCAGTACTTC. Translating gives CASRVQSSYEQYF.

The chain links TRBV7-8 to TRBJ2-5; 9 nucleotides line up with TRBD2. The CDR3 consists of 17 residues. V was pared by 1 base and J by 4 bases, with 10 bases of the junction left unmatched. The germline V gene has CDR1 SGHVS and CDR2 FQNEAQ. This chain's CDR3 is CASSLGEPAGGTETQYF. CDR3 in DNA: TGTGCCAGCAGCTTAGGGGAACCGGCGGGAGGGACAGAGACCCAGTACTTC.